The 8 T cell receptor beta chains below come from one sample, sequenced in a study of patients and donors after allogeneic stem cell transplantation. TCRdb ran MiXCR on the RT-PCR reads and lists one entry per CDR3 protein. This table holds fewer than 500,000 distinct CDR3 sequences, 16% found once. The sequenced sample consisted of blood, either unsorted or a sorted T cell fraction (not recorded which). The receptor source for this set is a human donor who was either an allogeneic HSCT recipient or a stem cell or donor lymphocyte infusion donor (not recorded which). It is not recorded whose cells these are; they may come from a transplant donor.

The rearrangement uses TRBV29-1 and TRBJ1-2; tentative D call: TRBD1 (5 bases). Germline CDR1 and CDR2: SQVTM and ANQGSEA. The CDR3 consists of 15 residues. Deletions cut 6 bases from V and 1 base from J, with 18 bases between. The DNA for the CDR3 is TGCAGCGTGAGGGGAGCGCAGGACCTTAACTATGGCTACACCTTC. Its translation: CSVRGAQDLNYGYTF.

V gene TRBV5-1 combines with J gene TRBJ2-7; perhaps TRBD1 as D (6 bases). V gave up 5 bases and J gave up 8 bases, with 20 bases separating them. Germline loops: CDR1 SGHRS, CDR2 YFSETQ. This CDR3 is 14 amino acids long. The chain's CDR3 is CASRPSYREYQQYF. As DNA, the CDR3 is TGCGCCAGCAGGCCTAGCTACAGGGAATATCAGCAGTACTTC.

This clonotype was observed a handful of times. The J gene is TRBJ2-3, the V gene TRBV7-2; D perhaps matches TRBD1 (6 bases). The germline CDR1 and CDR2 sequences are SGHTA and FQGNSA. Trimming removed 0 bases from V and 1 base from J, with 11 bases in between. CDR3 length: 16 amino acids. CDR3 bases: TGTGCCAGCAGCTTAGCGGTAGGGGGTGGCACAGATACGCAGTATTTT. It codes for CASSLAVGGGTDTQYF.

The table lists this clonotype with a few counts. The V and J genes are TRBV20-1 and TRBJ1-4, with no clear D. CDR1 is DFQATT and CDR2 is SNEGSKA in the germline V gene (reference sequence). The germline V and J ends were trimmed by 3 bases and 2 bases, with 13 bases remaining between them. The CDR3 runs to 15 residues. The CDR3 sequence is CSASSPGGTNEKLFF. CDR3 nucleotides: TGCAGTGCTAGTTCACCTGGAGGGACTAATGAAAAACTGTTTTTT.

This clonotype was observed many times. V and J are TRBV12-3 or TRBV12-4 and TRBJ2-3, with D possibly called TRBD1 or TRBD2 (6 bases each). The germline V and J ends were trimmed by 0 bases and 5 bases, with 9 bases remaining between them. This CDR3 region has 14 residues. CDR3 amino acids: CASSLAGGIDTQYF. The DNA for the CDR3 is TGTGCCAGCAGTTTAGCGGGGGGCATAGATACGCAGTATTTT.

This clonotype occurred a few times. The rearrangement uses TRBV7-2 and TRBJ1-4; 7 bases are shared with TRBD1. Germline assignment: CDR1 SGHTA and CDR2 FQGNSA. The ends lost 1 base at V and 4 bases at J; junction bases unmatched: 6. The CDR3 runs to 16 residues. Written as DNA, the CDR3 is TGTGCCAGCAGCTTAGAGGGGGGACAGTTTAATGAAAAACTGTTTTTT. It is translated as CASSLEGGQFNEKLFF.

This chain uses TRBV12-3 or TRBV12-4 with TRBJ1-2, with D unresolved. V lost 6 bases and J lost 3, with 11 bases in between. The CDR3 covers 13 residues. The CDR3 sequence: CASRAADYYGYTF. DNA for the CDR3: TGTGCCAGCAGGGCAGCGGATTACTATGGCTACACCTTC.

The chain uses TRBV5-4 and TRBJ2-1, with 10 positions matching TRBD2. In germline, CDR1 is SGHNT, CDR2 YYREEE (reference sequence). This CDR3 has 15 residues. After removal of 4 bases from V and 7 bases from J, the junction contained 8 bases not matched to a gene. In nucleotides, the CDR3 is TGTGCCAGCAGCACCGGACTAGCGGCCATAAATGAGCAGTTCTTC. It codes for CASSTGLAAINEQFF.